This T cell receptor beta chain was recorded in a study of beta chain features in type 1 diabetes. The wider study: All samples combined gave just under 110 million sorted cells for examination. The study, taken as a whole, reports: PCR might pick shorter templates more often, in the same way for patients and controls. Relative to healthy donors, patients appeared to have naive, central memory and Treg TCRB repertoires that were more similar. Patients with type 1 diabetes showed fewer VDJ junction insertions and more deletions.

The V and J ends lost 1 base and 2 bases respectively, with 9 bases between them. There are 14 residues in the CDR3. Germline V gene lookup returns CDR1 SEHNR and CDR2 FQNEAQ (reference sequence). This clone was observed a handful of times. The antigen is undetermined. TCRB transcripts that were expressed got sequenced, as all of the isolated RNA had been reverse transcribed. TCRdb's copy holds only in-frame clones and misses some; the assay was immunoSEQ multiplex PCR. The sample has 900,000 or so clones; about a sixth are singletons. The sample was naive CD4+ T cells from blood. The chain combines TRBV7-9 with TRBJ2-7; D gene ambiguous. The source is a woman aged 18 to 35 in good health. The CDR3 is CASSLEGPPYEQYF. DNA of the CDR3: TGTGCCAGCAGCTTAGAGGGCCCTCCCTACGAGCAGTACTTC.